Below are 9 T cell receptor beta chains sequenced from a single sample in a study of blood T cell repertoires in COVID-19. Here immunoSEQ multiplex PCR was the method, and the copy in TCRdb shows in-frame clones only, minus some. This table holds roughly 300,000 clones, approximately 90% found once. The sequenced sample consisted of PBMCs or T cells enriched from blood (not recorded which). The origin of the receptors is a man younger than 45 who had recovered from COVID-19.

DNA for the CDR3: TGCAGCGCCGTCGAGGCTGTCCTTGAAGCTTTCTTT. Translated: CSAVEAVLEAFF. This sequence joins TRBV29-1 and TRBJ1-1; D gene uncertain. Germline V CDR1 and CDR2: SQVTM, ANQGSEA. V dropped 7 bases and J dropped 7 bases, with 16 bases sitting between them. There are 12 residues in the CDR3.

The rearrangement links TRBV7-8 to TRBJ1-1; no firm D call. The V and J ends lost 0 bases and 3 bases respectively, with 11 bases between them. Germline V gene sequence: CDR1 SGHVS, CDR2 FQNEAQ. CDR3 length: 15 residues. This CDR3 reads CASSLATRGYTEAFF. CDR3 DNA: TGTGCCAGCAGCTTAGCGACCCGGGGTTACACTGAAGCTTTCTTT.

This clone was counted once. This chain connects TRBV11-3 to TRBJ1-1, with D perhaps TRBD1 (5 bases). Looked up from germline, CDR1 is SGHNT and CDR2 is YENEEA. V lost 0 bases and J 3 bases, leaving 11 bases between the germline ends. This CDR3 is 15 amino acids long. CDR3 amino acids: CASSLESQGDTEAFF. CDR3 nucleotide sequence: TGTGCCAGCAGCTTAGAATCCCAGGGTGACACTGAAGCTTTCTTT.

The V gene is TRBV2, the J gene TRBJ1-5; 12 bases line up with TRBD1. The CDR3 contains 17 residues. Germline loops: CDR1 SNHLY, CDR2 FYNNEI. V was pared by 6 bases and J by 4 bases, with 10 bases of the junction left unmatched. CDR3 protein: CASRTGTGGSRNQPQHF. CDR3 nucleotide sequence: TGTGCCAGCAGGACCGGGACAGGGGGCTCACGTAATCAGCCCCAGCATTTT.

The rearrangement joins TRBV12-3 or TRBV12-4 to TRBJ2-5; D is possibly TRBD2 (6 bases). The length of the CDR3 is 12 residues. Trimming stripped 8 bases from V and 6 bases from J, with 13 bases between. CDR3 residues: CASLGGAQTQYF. CDR3 nucleotide sequence: TGTGCCAGCCTCGGCGGGGCCCAGACCCAGTACTTC.

In the case of this clone: Other DNA sequences within the sample encode an identical CDR3. The rearrangement joins TRBV28 to TRBJ1-1; TRBD1 agrees at 7 bases. In germline, CDR1 is MDHEN, CDR2 SYDVKM. The CDR3 spans 15 residues. Trimming at V came to 6 bases and at J to 0 bases, leaving 7 bases not matched to a gene. CDR3 loop: CASSLGGVVNTEAFF. CDR3 bases: TGTGCCAGCAGCCTAGGGGGCGTGGTGAACACTGAAGCTTTCTTT.

The gene calls are TRBV3-1 (or the pseudogene TRBV3-2) and TRBJ1-1; TRBD1 might be the D (5 bases). The V gene's germline CDR1 is LGHDT and CDR2 YNNKEL (reference sequence). This CDR3 region has 13 residues. Trimming removed 7 bases at V and 0 bases at J, with 9 bases between. The CDR3: CASTLRVNTEAFF. In nucleotides, the CDR3 is TGTGCCAGCACTCTCAGGGTGAACACTGAAGCTTTCTTT.

The V and J genes are TRBV7-9 and TRBJ1-1; 8 nucleotides match TRBD1. V lost 5 bases, J lost 0 bases, and 5 bases stayed unmatched. This CDR3 is 15 amino acids long. The V gene's germline CDR1 is SEHNR and CDR2 FQNEAQ (reference sequence). Here the CDR3 DNA reads TGTGCCAGCAGCCTCCGGGACAGGATGAACACTGAAGCTTTCTTT. This gives the protein CASSLRDRMNTEAFF. Variable domain in full (rest from reference TRBV7-9 and TRBJ1-1): DTGVSQNPRHKITKRGQNVTFRCDPISEHNRLYWYRQTLGQGPEFLTYFQNEAQLEKSRLLSDRFSAERPKGSFSTLEIQRTEQGDSAMYLCASSLRDRMNTEAFFGQGTRLTVV.

J is TRBJ2-7 and V is TRBV7-2; 7 bases are a match to TRBD2. The CDR3 sequence is 16 residues long. Germline V lookup: CDR1 SGHTA, CDR2 FQGNSA. The trim removed 4 bases at V and 4 bases at J, leaving 13 bases unmatched. CDR3 region: CASSYGLGTLSYEQYF. CDR3 DNA: TGTGCCAGCAGCTACGGACTAGGGACCCTCTCGTACGAGCAGTACTTC.